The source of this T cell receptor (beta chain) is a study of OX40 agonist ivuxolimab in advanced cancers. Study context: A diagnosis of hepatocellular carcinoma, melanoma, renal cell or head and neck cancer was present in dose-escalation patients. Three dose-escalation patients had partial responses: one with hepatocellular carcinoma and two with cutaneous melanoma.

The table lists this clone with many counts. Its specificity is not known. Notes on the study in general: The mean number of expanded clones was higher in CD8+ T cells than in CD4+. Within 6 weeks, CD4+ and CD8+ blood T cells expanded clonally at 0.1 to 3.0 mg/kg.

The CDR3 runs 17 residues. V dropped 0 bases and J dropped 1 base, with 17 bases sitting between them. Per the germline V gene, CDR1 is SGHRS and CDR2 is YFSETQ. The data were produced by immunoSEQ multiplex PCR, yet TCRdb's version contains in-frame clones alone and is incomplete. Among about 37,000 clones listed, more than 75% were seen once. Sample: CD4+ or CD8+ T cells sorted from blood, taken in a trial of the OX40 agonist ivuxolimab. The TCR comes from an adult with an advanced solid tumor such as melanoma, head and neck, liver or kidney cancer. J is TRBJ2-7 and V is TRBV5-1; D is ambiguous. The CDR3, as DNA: TGCGCCAGCAGCTTGGATCGTTTGCAGGCTGGGTCCTACGAGCAGTACTTC. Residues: CASSLDRLQAGSYEQYF.